The clone carrying this T cell receptor (beta chain) was seen a few times. The antigen is not known. In making TCR cDNA, 5'RACE template switching added a universal primer site and UMIs to it. TCRdb reprocessed the 5' RACE reads via MiXCR and lists one record per CDR3 protein. Here the sample spans some 670,000 distinct CDR3 sequences, roughly an eighth being singletons. These data belong to a study of T cells after yellow fever vaccination. Study background: SMART-Seq v4 Ultra Low Input served to prepare low-cell-number fractions.

The germline CDR1 and CDR2 sequences are MNHNS and SASEGT. This CDR3 spans 14 amino acids. The V gene end was trimmed by 6 bases and the J gene end by 5 bases; junction bases not matched to a gene: 10. The study, taken as a whole, reports: The secondary response peaked faster, at day 5 versus 15, but was weaker. FACS-sorted repertoires could harbor abundant contaminating bulk-population clonotypes.

This receptor was identified in a man aged 30 to 45 who received the YFV17D yellow fever vaccine. The genes are TRBV6-1 and TRBJ2-7; 7 bases map to TRBD1. The sequencing here drew on PBMCs, taken on the day of the yellow fever booster vaccination. The CDR3 coding sequence is TGTGCCAGCAGGCTACAGGGGTTCAGCCACGAGCAGTACTTC. The encoded protein is CASRLQGFSHEQYF.